The rows below give T cell receptor beta chains drawn from one sample of a study of beta chain features in type 1 diabetes. Clones were read by immunoSEQ multiplex PCR, and TCRdb kept only the in-frame ones, dropping some. The sample holds over 600,000 clones, 9.5% to 15% seen once. Sequenced sample: naive CD4+ T cells from blood. These receptors came from a man younger than 40 with type 1 diabetes. The CDR3 runs from the conserved cysteine through the conserved F or W. Fields, in order: V gene, D gene, CDR3 length, clone size, J gene, CDR3 protein, CDR3 DNA. A D gene is named only where the DNA matches it firmly. The size field is filled for only some rows; it gives once, few, many or a size class.

TRBV29-1	.	10	.	TRBJ2-2	CSAASGELFF	TGCAGCGCCGCGTCCGGGGAGCTGTTTTTT
TRBV13	TRBD2	16	.	TRBJ2-5	CASSFPGTSAQETQYF	TGTGCCAGCAGCTTCCCTGGGACTAGCGCCCAAGAGACCCAGTACTTC
TRBV2	.	17	.	TRBJ2-2	CASSEALGLSNTGELFF	TGTGCCAGCAGTGAAGCGCTAGGTCTGAGTAACACCGGGGAGCTGTTTTTT
TRBV27	.	15	few	TRBJ1-5	CASRRGGYSNQPQHF	TGTGCCAGCAGACGTGGAGGGTATAGCAATCAGCCCCAGCATTTT
TRBV10-3	.	15	.	TRBJ2-5	CAISAVEGRVREQYF	TGTGCCATCAGTGCCGTCGAGGGTAGGGTTCGGGAGCAGTACTTC
TRBV4-3	.	15	.	TRBJ1-2	CASSQDRQRGNGYTF	TGCGCCAGCAGCCAAGATCGACAGAGGGGCAATGGCTACACCTTC
TRBV7-9	.	17	few	TRBJ2-3	CASSFFGRGGDVDTQYF	TGTGCCAGCAGCTTCTTTGGGCGAGGTGGTGACGTAGATACGCAGTATTTT
TRBV28	.	12	few	TRBJ2-3	CASSRTTDTQYF	TGTGCCAGCAGTCGGACCACAGATACGCAGTATTTT
TRBV13	TRBD2	18	.	TRBJ2-1	CASTSTSGHRSSYNEQFF	TGTGCCAGCACCTCGACTAGCGGCCACCGGAGCTCCTACAATGAGCAGTTCTTC
TRBV14	.	11	few	TRBJ2-5	CASSQLETQYF	TGTGCCAGCAGCCAATTAGAGACCCAGTACTTC
TRBV19	TRBD1	14	few	TRBJ2-7	CASSGRDRDYEQYF	TGTGCCAGTAGTGGAAGGGACAGGGACTACGAGCAGTACTTC
TRBV28	.	15	.	TRBJ2-1	CASSWGAQGDNEQFF	TGTGCCAGCAGTTGGGGGGCCCAGGGGGACAATGAGCAGTTCTTC
TRBV27	.	15	few	TRBJ1-6	CASRFGERRGSPLHF	TGTGCCAGCAGGTTCGGGGAAAGAAGGGGTTCACCCCTCCACTTT